The 27 T cell receptor beta chains below come from one sample, sequenced in a study of blood T cell repertoires in COVID-19. The protocol was immunoSEQ multiplex PCR, while the TCRdb copy is restricted to in-frame clones and leaves out a portion. This table holds about 60,000 clones, roughly 88% found once. Sequenced sample: peripheral blood. The receptors shown here come from a man between 65 and 79 years old with acute or convalescent COVID-19.

The chain uses TRBV3-1 (or the pseudogene TRBV3-2) and TRBJ1-6; D possibly corresponds to TRBD1 (5 bases). Looked up from germline, CDR1 is LGHDT and CDR2 is YNNKEL (reference sequence). The length of the CDR3 is 16 residues. V was shortened by 0 bases and J by 7 bases, with 13 bases between the two germline ends. This CDR3 reads CASSQDGGQGNSPLHF. The CDR3 nucleotides are TGTGCCAGCAGCCAAGATGGAGGGCAGGGAAATTCACCCCTCCACTTT.

The CDR3 loop reads CASSQPGQGAPGANVLTF. CDR3 sequence (DNA): TGTGCCAGCAGCCAGCCGGGACAGGGGGCGCCTGGGGCCAACGTCCTGACTTTC. V gene TRBV4-2 combines with J gene TRBJ2-6; the match to TRBD1 covers 12 bases. The CDR3 runs 18 residues. Trimming at V came to 3 bases and at J to 2 bases, leaving 5 bases not matched to a gene. The germline V gene encodes CDR1 LGHNA and CDR2 YNFKEQ.

The chain employs TRBV19 and TRBJ2-7; TRBD1 aligns across 7 bases. This CDR3 is 14 amino acids long. Germline assignment: CDR1 LNHDA and CDR2 SQIVND (reference sequence). Germline trimming cut 1 base from V and 1 base from J; bases unmatched to any gene: 1. The CDR3 reads CASSIGQGSYEQYF. The CDR3 DNA is TGTGCCAGTAGTATAGGACAGGGATCCTACGAGCAGTACTTC.

The CDR3 DNA follows: TGTGCCAGCAGCACTGGAGGGAGGAACACCGGGGAGCTGTTTTTT. Translated, it gives CASSTGGRNTGELFF. This chain links TRBV6-6 with TRBJ2-2; a possible D gene is TRBD2 (6 bases). The CDR3 has 15 residues. V dropped 6 bases and J dropped 1 base, with 12 bases sitting between them. Germline V CDR1 and CDR2: MNHNY, SVGAGI (reference sequence).

The rearrangement uses TRBV15 and TRBJ2-4; TRBD2 is a possible D gene (5 bases). Trimming shortened V by 2 bases and J by 0 bases, and 14 bases separated the two germline ends. The germline V gene encodes CDR1 LNHNV and CDR2 YYDKDF (reference sequence). The CDR3 consists of 17 residues. This CDR3 reads CATSRQGRGLAKNIQYF. The CDR3 DNA sequence: TGTGCCACCAGCAGACAAGGGAGAGGGCTAGCCAAAAACATTCAGTACTTC.

J is TRBJ2-5 and V is TRBV9, with D tentatively TRBD1 (7 bases). The germline CDR1 and CDR2 sequences are SGDLS and YYNGEE. Trimming took off 4 bases at V and 8 bases at J, with 18 bases between the two ends. This CDR3 is built from 14 residues. The DNA of the CDR3 is TGTGCCAGCAGCAGGGACAGTCCCGGGGGAACCCAGTACTTC. Its translation is CASSRDSPGGTQYF.

This chain uses TRBV5-1 with TRBJ2-1, with 10 positions matching TRBD1. Germline lookup yields CDR1 SGHRS and CDR2 YFSETQ. CDR3 length: 16 amino acids. V was pared by 4 bases and J by 2 bases, with 6 bases of the junction left unmatched. CDR3 amino acids: CASSRSGTGAYNEQFF. As DNA, the CDR3 is TGCGCCAGCAGCCGCTCCGGGACAGGGGCCTACAATGAGCAGTTCTTC.

This chain uses TRBV5-1 with TRBJ2-5; possible D gene TRBD2, 5 bases. Trimming removed 0 bases from V and 4 bases from J, with 10 bases in between. Germline V gene lookup returns CDR1 SGHRS and CDR2 YFSETQ. The CDR3 runs to 14 residues. The CDR3 DNA reads as TGCGCCAGCAGCTTGGCGGGGAATTCAGAGACCCAGTACTTC. Protein sequence: CASSLAGNSETQYF.

V usage is TRBV27 and J usage is TRBJ1-1; D remains unclear. There are 14 residues in the CDR3. Trimming left V 2 bases short and J 0 bases short, with 7 bases between. Germline V lookup: CDR1 MNHEY, CDR2 SMNVEV (reference sequence). The CDR3 DNA is TGTGCCAGCAGTTTAAGCGTGATGAACACTGAAGCTTTCTTT. Amino acid sequence: CASSLSVMNTEAFF.

This rearrangement joins TRBV28 to TRBJ1-1; D is unclear. The CDR3 contains 14 residues. The V gene lost 6 bases and the J gene lost 1 base, with 12 bases spanning the gap. The germline CDR1 and CDR2 sequences are MDHEN and SYDVKM. CDR3 nucleotide sequence: TGTGCCAGCAGCCTAGCGCCGGGGAACACTGAAGCTTTCTTT. Translation: CASSLAPGNTEAFF.

V gene TRBV28 combines with J gene TRBJ2-4; 9 bases fit TRBD1. This CDR3 is built from 17 residues. The germline gives CDR1 MDHEN, CDR2 SYDVKM. Trimming cost V 8 bases and J 0 bases; bases outside gene matches: 11. Here the CDR3 DNA reads TGTGCCAGCGGGGGACAGGGATTGCGGGAAGCCAAAAACATTCAGTACTTC. Translating gives CASGGQGLREAKNIQYF.

In DNA form, the CDR3 reads TGTGCCAGCAGTGAAATAACAGGGGGACTCTACGAGCAGTACTTC. Translated, it gives CASSEITGGLYEQYF. The chain is built from TRBV6-1 and TRBJ2-7, with 8 bases lining up with TRBD1. The CDR3 contains 15 residues. Germline trimming cut 2 bases from V and 3 bases from J; bases unmatched to any gene: 6. Germline values: CDR1 MNHNS, CDR2 SASEGT.

The chain couples TRBV9 to TRBJ1-1; D may be TRBD1 (5 bases). Trimming took 4 bases from V and 0 from J, leaving 10 bases between them. Germline values: CDR1 SGDLS, CDR2 YYNGEE. There are 14 residues in the CDR3. CDR3 residues: CASSPLGLNTEAFF. CDR3 in DNA: TGTGCCAGCAGCCCCCTGGGGCTGAACACTGAAGCTTTCTTT.

By share, this clone ranks as medium-sized (0.01 to 0.1%). This CDR3 is also generated by other DNA sequences in the sample. The chain links TRBV6-5 to TRBJ1-2; 8 bases align to TRBD1. The germline V gene has CDR1 MNHEY and CDR2 SVGAGI. This CDR3 spans 14 amino acids. After removal of 2 bases from V and 7 bases from J, the junction contained 6 bases not matched to a gene. CDR3 DNA sequence: TGTGCCAGCAGTTACACCGGACAGGGCGCTGGCTACACCTTC. This translates into CASSYTGQGAGYTF.

The chain links TRBV28 to TRBJ2-1; maybe TRBD2 (7 bases). There are 17 residues in the CDR3. The V gene lost 5 bases and the J gene lost 8 bases, with 25 bases spanning the gap. Germline-derived CDR1 and CDR2 are MDHEN and SYDVKM. CDR3 in amino acids: CASSERTGPQGGDEQFF. The CDR3 DNA follows: TGTGCCAGCAGTGAACGGACGGGACCCCAAGGGGGGGATGAGCAGTTCTTC.

The chain employs TRBV7-2 and TRBJ2-3; 8 bases fit TRBD2. There are 12 residues in the CDR3. J was trimmed by 14 bases and V by 2 bases; bases with no gene match: 6. CDR1 and CDR2 from the germline V gene are SGHTA and FQGNSA. The CDR3 DNA reads TGTGCCAGCAGCTTACGGGCGGGGGGACCGTATTTT. Protein sequence: CASSLRAGGPYF.

CDR3 bases: TGCAGTGCTAGTAAGGACGGGAGCTCCTACAATGAGCAGTTCTTC. Translated: CSASKDGSSYNEQFF. The V gene is TRBV20-1, the J gene TRBJ2-1; tentative D call: TRBD2 (6 bases). This CDR3 contains 15 residues. V was trimmed by 3 bases and J by 0 bases, leaving 12 bases between them. Germline lookup yields CDR1 DFQATT and CDR2 SNEGSKA (reference sequence).

This chain links TRBV29-1 with TRBJ2-5, with D possibly TRBD1 on 6 matching bases. CDR1 and CDR2 from the germline V gene are SQVTM and ANQGSEA. The CDR3 loop spans 13 amino acids. The germline V and J ends were trimmed by 4 bases and 4 bases, with 13 bases remaining between them. The CDR3 DNA sequence: TGCAGCGTTGCCCTGACAGGCCCAGAGACCCAGTACTTC. Amino acid sequence: CSVALTGPETQYF.

This rearrangement joins TRBV6-1 to TRBJ2-7; D unclear. V lost 3 bases and J lost 3, with 3 bases in between. The CDR3 is made up of 11 amino acids. CDR1 and CDR2 (germline): MNHNS, SASEGT. The CDR3 region is CASSDLYEQYF. For the CDR3, the DNA is TGTGCCAGCAGTGACCTCTACGAGCAGTACTTC.

The chain recombines TRBV10-3 with TRBJ1-1, with TRBD1 matching 7 bases. V trimming: 1 base; J trimming: 1 base; junction bases outside the gene matches: 3. Germline assignment: CDR1 ENHRY and CDR2 SYGVKD. The CDR3 has 15 residues. This CDR3 is CAISEYAGGNTEAFF. The CDR3 nucleotides are TGTGCCATCAGTGAGTATGCAGGGGGGAACACTGAAGCTTTCTTT.

This clone was recorded once. The chain couples TRBV28 to TRBJ1-4; D gene unclear. The CDR3 extends over 13 amino acids. Germline V gene data show CDR1 as MDHEN and CDR2 as SYDVKM. With 10 bases removed from V and 4 bases from J, the gap between germline ends came to 13 bases. CDR3 sequence (DNA): TGTGCCATCAACTCGGACTTTAATGAAAAACTGTTTTTT. Protein product: CAINSDFNEKLFF. Using reference TRBV28 and TRBJ1-4 for the parts outside the CDR3, the full variable domain is DVKVTQSSRYLVKRTGEKVFLECVQDMDHENMFWYRQDPGLGLRLIYFSYDVKMKEKGDIPEGYSVSREKKERFSLILESASTNQTSMYLCAINSDFNEKLFFGSGTQLSVL.

This clone was detected a few times. The chain links TRBV25-1 to TRBJ1-2, with 7 bases that match TRBD1. V trimming: 6 bases; J trimming: 6 bases; junction bases outside the gene matches: 7. Looked up from germline, CDR1 is MGHDK and CDR2 is SYGVNS. The CDR3 runs to 13 residues. This CDR3 reads CASSDRGGDGYTF. The DNA for the CDR3 is TGTGCCAGCAGCGACCGAGGGGGCGATGGCTACACCTTC.

This clone was seen just once. This chain connects TRBV7-6 to TRBJ1-1; 12 nucleotides align to TRBD1. Germline V lookup: CDR1 SGHVS, CDR2 FNYEAQ. The trim removed 4 bases at V and 7 bases at J, leaving 4 bases unmatched. The CDR3 covers 14 residues. DNA of the CDR3: TGTGCCAGCAGCTGGGGACAGGGGGCCCTTGAAGCTTTCTTT. Protein sequence: CASSWGQGALEAFF.

This chain connects TRBV6-5 to TRBJ1-2, with TRBD1 matching 11 bases. The CDR3 sequence is 14 residues long. Germline trimming cut 2 bases from V and 14 bases from J; bases unmatched to any gene: 10. Germline V gene lookup returns CDR1 MNHEY and CDR2 SVGAGI. CDR3: CASSYTGQGAVETF. The CDR3 DNA sequence: TGTGCCAGCAGTTACACAGGACAGGGGGCCGTCGAAACCTTC.

The J gene is TRBJ1-5, the V gene TRBV6-2 or TRBV6-3, with TRBD1 matching 9 bases. CDR3 length: 15 residues. Trimming removed 4 bases from V and 7 bases from J; junction bases left unmatched: 8. Looked up from germline, CDR1 is MNHEY and CDR2 is SVGEGT. The CDR3 nucleotides are TGTGCCAGCAGTTCCAATGGACAGGGGTTCCAGCCCCAGCATTTT. It yields the protein CASSSNGQGFQPQHF.

The genes are TRBV7-2 and TRBJ2-1; weak D call: TRBD1 (5 bases). The germline CDR1 and CDR2 sequences are SGHTA and FQGNSA. Trimming pared 1 base from V and 6 bases from J, leaving 13 bases between. CDR3 size: 15 residues. Written as DNA, the CDR3 is TGTGCCAGCAGCTTAGTGCTGGTAGGGGTCAATGAGCAGTTCTTC. Translated: CASSLVLVGVNEQFF.

This chain links TRBV11-2 with TRBJ1-3; TRBD1 matches at 7 bases. Germline-derived CDR1 and CDR2 are SGHAT and FQNNGV. CDR3 length: 15 amino acids. V shed 3 bases and J 0 bases; nucleotides not matched to a gene: 2. DNA for the CDR3: TGTGCCAGCAGCTTGGACAGGTACTCTGGAAACACCATATATTTT. Protein sequence: CASSLDRYSGNTIYF.